The 20 T cell receptor beta chains below come from one sample, sequenced in a study of CD8+ T cells in alopecia areata. Reverse transcribed after extraction, RNA yielded cDNA as the sequencing template. TCRdb's copy holds only in-frame clones and misses some; the assay was immunoSEQ multiplex PCR. The table records some 42,000 clones, roughly 92% of them present only once. Treatment specified: oral pan-JAK inhibitor, 5-10 mg twice daily. Sequencing was performed on CD8+ T cells sorted from blood, taken at week 24, from a patient treated with tofacitinib. The receptors come from a human donor with alopecia areata.

This chain joins TRBV29-1 and TRBJ2-1; no clear D. The CDR3 sequence is 13 residues long. V shed 7 bases and J shed 0 bases, with 10 bases lying between them. The V gene's germline CDR1 is SQVTM and CDR2 ANQGSEA. The CDR3 is CSARDSSYNEQFF. DNA of the CDR3: TGCAGCGCTCGAGACTCCTCCTACAATGAGCAGTTCTTC.

CDR3 sequence: CASMGRNEETQYF. CDR3 sequence (DNA): TGTGCCAGCATGGGCCGGAATGAAGAGACCCAGTACTTC. V and J are TRBV2 and TRBJ2-5; D uncertain. This CDR3 is 13 amino acids long. Germline CDR1 is SNHLY and CDR2 is FYNNEI. V lost 7 bases and J 3 bases, leaving 12 bases between the germline ends.

The V gene is TRBV2, the J gene TRBJ2-1; D unclear. The CDR3 length is 13 residues. CDR1 and CDR2 (germline): SNHLY, FYNNEI. Deletions cut 1 base from V and 3 bases from J, with 4 bases between. The CDR3 here is CASSEDSYNEQFF. The DNA of the CDR3 is TGTGCCAGCAGTGAAGACAGCTACAATGAGCAGTTCTTC.

The rearrangement joins TRBV6-5 to TRBJ2-1; tentatively, D is TRBD2 (6 bases). Per the germline V gene, CDR1 is MNHEY and CDR2 is SVGAGI. The germline V and J ends were trimmed by 6 bases and 5 bases, with 17 bases remaining between them. The CDR3 length is 15 residues. The CDR3 DNA reads as TGTGCCAGCAGCTCCCCCGGGGACTTCAACAATGAGCAGTTCTTC. This gives the protein CASSSPGDFNNEQFF.

DNA for the CDR3: TGTGCCAGCAGTTTCAGGGACTCCTACGAGCAGTACTTC. The encoded protein is CASSFRDSYEQYF. The rearrangement links TRBV28 to TRBJ2-7, with D tentatively TRBD1 (5 bases). Deletions cut 3 bases from V and 0 bases from J, with 6 bases between. Germline CDR1 MDHEN, CDR2 SYDVKM. The CDR3 spans 13 residues.

The rearrangement joins TRBV5-4 to TRBJ2-5; 7 bases map to TRBD1. V lost 0 bases to trimming and J lost 2 bases; unmatched junction nucleotides: 1. This CDR3 comprises 14 residues. Germline lookup yields CDR1 SGHNT and CDR2 YYREEE (reference sequence). CDR3 bases: TGTGCCAGCAGCTTGGCGGGACAGCAAGAGACCCAGTACTTC. It specifies CASSLAGQQETQYF. Full variable domain (remainder filled in from reference TRBV5-4 and TRBJ2-5): ETGVTQSPTHLIKTRGQQVTLRCSSQSGHNTVSWYQQALGQGPQFIFQYYREEENGRGNFPPRFSGLQFPNYSSELNVNALELDDSALYLCASSLAGQQETQYFGPGTRLLVL.

The gene calls are TRBV4-1 and TRBJ2-1, with 9 bases identical to TRBD1. The CDR3 is 16 residues long. The V and J ends lost 1 base and 4 bases, in that order; junction bases with no gene match: 5. The germline CDR1 and CDR2 sequences are MGHRA and YSYEKL. The CDR3 bases are TGCGCCAGCAGCCAAGTTGTGACAGGGGGGTACAATGAGCAGTTCTTC. It encodes CASSQVVTGGYNEQFF.

The gene calls are TRBV7-9 and TRBJ2-5, with D possibly being TRBD2 (5 bases). The CDR3 has 14 amino acids. The V end lost 2 bases, the J end lost 3 bases, and 10 bases lay between the germline ends. Germline lookup yields CDR1 SEHNR and CDR2 FQNEAQ (reference sequence). The CDR3 loop is CASSLSELEETQYF. The CDR3 region has the DNA TGTGCCAGCAGCTTATCCGAACTAGAAGAGACCCAGTACTTC.

The chain carries TRBV6-5 and TRBJ2-5; a weak D match, TRBD1 (5 bases). Germline values: CDR1 MNHEY, CDR2 SVGAGI. Trimming removed 1 base at V and 4 bases at J, with 10 bases between. The CDR3 has 14 residues. The CDR3 coding sequence is TGTGCCAGCAGTTACTTCAGGGTTGGAGAGACCCAGTACTTC. Its protein product is CASSYFRVGETQYF.

This clone was seen once. V is TRBV11-2 and J is TRBJ2-7, with D unresolved. This CDR3 has 13 residues. Trimming stripped 1 base from V and 7 bases from J, with 11 bases between. The germline CDR1 and CDR2 sequences are SGHAT and FQNNGV. CDR3 amino acids: CASSLVRKTEQYF. DNA for the CDR3: TGTGCCAGCAGCTTAGTTAGGAAGACGGAGCAGTACTTC.

V usage is TRBV4-2 and J usage is TRBJ1-2; no reliable D call. CDR3 size: 17 residues. Deletions cut 0 bases from V and 7 bases from J, with 21 bases between. Germline V gene data show CDR1 as LGHNA and CDR2 as YNFKEQ. The CDR3 loop reads CASSQDRGTIHYGGYTF. In DNA form, the CDR3 reads TGTGCCAGCAGCCAAGACCGGGGAACGATACATTATGGTGGCTACACCTTC.

The chain joins TRBV11-2 to TRBJ2-7; D uncertain. The germline gives CDR1 SGHAT, CDR2 FQNNGV. The CDR3 extends over 16 amino acids. Trimming removed 4 bases from V and 5 bases from J, with 21 bases in between. The CDR3 is CASSSPLYLKPDEQYF. The CDR3 nucleotides are TGTGCCAGCAGCTCCCCCCTATATTTGAAACCCGACGAGCAGTACTTC. Combining the CDR3 with reference TRBV11-2 and TRBJ2-7 gives the whole variable domain EAGVAQSPRYKIIEKRQSVAFWCNPISGHATLYWYQQILGQGPKLLIQFQNNGVVDDSQLPKDRFSAERLKGVDSTLKIQPAKLEDSAVYLCASSSPLYLKPDEQYFGPGTRLTVT.

The V and J genes are TRBV27 and TRBJ2-5; TRBD1 matches at 9 bases. The V segment lost 6 bases and the J segment 2 bases; nucleotides outside the gene matches: 13. There are 17 residues in the CDR3. Germline CDR1 MNHEY, CDR2 SMNVEV (reference sequence). For the CDR3, the DNA is TGTGCCAGCAGCCGAACAGGGGGCCCTCGCTCTCAAGAGACCCAGTACTTC. Translated, it gives CASSRTGGPRSQETQYF.

The chain employs TRBV6-5 and TRBJ2-3; TRBD2 matches at 9 bases. The germline gives CDR1 MNHEY, CDR2 SVGAGI. The CDR3 has 15 residues. After removal of 8 bases from V and 7 bases from J, the junction contained 13 bases not matched to a gene. Written as DNA, the CDR3 is TGTGCCAGCGGGACGCGGGTGGCGGGGGGGTATACGCAGTATTTT. As protein: CASGTRVAGGYTQYF.

The chain carries TRBV5-6 and TRBJ2-5, with D possibly being TRBD1 or TRBD2 (5 bases each). The germline V and J ends were trimmed by 3 bases and 5 bases, with 5 bases remaining between them. The CDR3 loop spans 11 amino acids. CDR1 and CDR2 (germline): SGHDT, YYEEEE. The CDR3 region has the DNA TGTGCCAGCAGCTGGGGGGAGACCCAGTACTTC. Protein: CASSWGETQYF.

CDR3 amino acids: CASSSPPYNVLTF. In DNA form, the CDR3 reads TGTGCCAGCAGCTCACCCCCCTACAACGTCCTGACTTTC. The V gene is TRBV7-9, the J gene TRBJ2-6; D gene unclear. Looked up from germline, CDR1 is SEHNR and CDR2 is FQNEAQ (reference sequence). Trimming cost V 4 bases and J 9 bases, with 10 bases left between them. This CDR3 comprises 13 residues.

This chain uses TRBV7-3 with TRBJ1-1, with no clear D. V lost 5 bases and J lost 5, with 15 bases in between. The CDR3 spans 14 residues. Germline-derived CDR1 and CDR2 are SGHTA and FQGTGA. The CDR3: CASSKLGPETEAFF. The DNA of the CDR3 is TGTGCCAGCAGCAAACTCGGGCCAGAGACTGAAGCTTTCTTT.

This chain links TRBV6-5 with TRBJ2-7; TRBD1 matches at 10 bases. Germline trimming cut 5 bases from V and 6 bases from J; bases unmatched to any gene: 10. There are 15 residues in the CDR3. Germline V lookup: CDR1 MNHEY, CDR2 SVGAGI. CDR3 amino acids: CASSGKGTGAGEQYF. For the CDR3, the DNA is TGTGCCAGCAGTGGGAAGGGGACAGGGGCTGGCGAGCAGTACTTC.

J is TRBJ2-4 and V is TRBV28; the match to TRBD2 covers 13 bases. Per the germline V gene, CDR1 is MDHEN and CDR2 is SYDVKM. V dropped 6 bases and J dropped 3; count of bases not matched to a gene: 11. The CDR3 has 18 residues. The CDR3, as DNA: TGTGCCAGCAGACCTCTCTCCGGGACTAGCGGGGACAAAAACATTCAGTACTTC. Translating gives CASRPLSGTSGDKNIQYF.

V is TRBV6-5 and J is TRBJ2-7; 11 bases agree with TRBD1. After removal of 5 bases from V and 2 bases from J, the junction contained 5 bases not matched to a gene. The germline V gene encodes CDR1 MNHEY and CDR2 SVGAGI. The CDR3 sequence is 15 residues long. CDR3 DNA sequence: TGTGCCAGCAGTCAGGGGACAGGGGGTCCCTACGAGCAGTACTTC. Translation gives CASSQGTGGPYEQYF.